These 24 T cell receptor beta chains originate from one sample sequenced in a study of blood T cell repertoires in COVID-19. The repertoire was sequenced with immunoSEQ multiplex PCR; TCRdb's copy has only in-frame clones and lacks some. Found here are under 400,000 clones, 90% of them singletons; the top ten hold approximately 6.2%. Specimen: peripheral blood. The receptors originated from a man between 18 and 29 years old with active or convalescent COVID-19.

The CDR3 bases are TGTGCCAGCAGTGATCCTCAGGGGTGGAATCAGCCCCAGCATTTT. It specifies CASSDPQGWNQPQHF. The V call is TRBV6-1, the J call TRBJ1-5; maybe TRBD1 (6 bases). In germline, CDR1 is MNHNS, CDR2 SASEGT. This CDR3 contains 15 residues. V was clipped by 3 bases and J by 4 bases, with 13 bases between them.

V and J are TRBV28 and TRBJ1-1; the match to TRBD1 covers 10 bases. CDR3 length equals 16 residues. Germline V lookup: CDR1 MDHEN, CDR2 SYDVKM. Trimming cost V 2 bases and J 4 bases; bases outside gene matches: 7. The CDR3 coding sequence is TGTGCCAGCAGTTTAGGGGGACAGGGGAGGCGCACTGAAGCTTTCTTT. It encodes CASSLGGQGRRTEAFF.

The J gene is TRBJ1-6, the V gene TRBV4-1, with D hard to call. The CDR3 loop spans 13 amino acids. Germline CDR1 MGHRA, CDR2 YSYEKL. Deletions cut 3 bases from V and 9 bases from J, with 9 bases between. Here the CDR3 DNA reads TGCGCCAGCAGCCACCCCGGTATTTCACCCCTCCACTTT. Its protein is CASSHPGISPLHF.

In this sample, this clone turned up once. The chain is built from TRBV28 and TRBJ1-2; the match to TRBD1 covers 10 bases. Losses at the gene ends were 6 bases for V and 3 bases for J; bases not matched to a gene: 13. There are 17 residues in the CDR3. The V gene's germline CDR1 is MDHEN and CDR2 SYDVKM. CDR3 sequence (DNA): TGTGCCAGCAGGAACCCTTTCGGACAGGGGGTTGACTATGGCTACACCTTC. It codes for CASRNPFGQGVDYGYTF.

The V gene is TRBV6-5, the J gene TRBJ1-4, with 8 bases fitting TRBD1. This CDR3 is built from 14 residues. J lost 4 bases, V lost 5 bases, and 3 bases had no gene match. Germline V gives CDR1 MNHEY, CDR2 SVGAGI. The CDR3 sequence is CASSRDRGNEKLFF. The CDR3 DNA is TGTGCCAGCAGTCGCGACAGGGGTAATGAAAAACTGTTTTTT.

The V call is TRBV15, the J call TRBJ1-1; no definite D call. V dropped 4 bases and J dropped 3 bases, with 15 bases sitting between them. Germline-derived CDR1 and CDR2 are LNHNV and YYDKDF (reference sequence). The CDR3 covers 15 residues. The CDR3 spells CATSTQPLGDTEAFF. The CDR3, as DNA: TGTGCCACCAGCACGCAGCCCCTCGGGGACACTGAAGCTTTCTTT.

The chain has TRBV6-6 and TRBJ1-5; possible D gene TRBD1, 6 bases. Trimming shortened V by 6 bases and J by 3 bases, and 15 bases separated the two germline ends. The CDR3 extends over 15 amino acids. CDR1 is MNHNY and CDR2 is SVGAGI in the germline V gene (reference sequence). The CDR3 reads CASRRFDRLNQPQHF. CDR3 DNA sequence: TGTGCCAGCAGACGATTCGACAGGCTCAATCAGCCCCAGCATTTT.

The genes are TRBV9 and TRBJ1-1; a possible D gene is TRBD1 (6 bases). Trimming removed 7 bases at V and 4 bases at J, with 20 bases between. The germline V gene has CDR1 SGDLS and CDR2 YYNGEE. The CDR3 is made up of 15 amino acids. The CDR3 region has the DNA TGTGCCAGCTCTTGGGGGGGGGCATTGGCCACTGAAGCTTTCTTT. Translating it yields CASSWGGALATEAFF.

V usage is TRBV28 and J usage is TRBJ1-4; 7 bases are a match to TRBD1. Germline loops: CDR1 MDHEN, CDR2 SYDVKM. Germline trimming cut 4 bases from V and 13 bases from J; bases unmatched to any gene: 15. The CDR3 is 15 amino acids. The CDR3 sequence: CASSSWGTESGRLFF. The CDR3 DNA sequence: TGTGCCAGCAGTTCATGGGGGACAGAATCCGGTAGACTGTTTTTT.

The rearrangement joins TRBV7-2 to TRBJ1-1, with a weak D call TRBD1 (6 bases). This CDR3 region has 13 residues. V was cut by 3 bases and J by 8 bases, with 13 bases left in between. The germline gives CDR1 SGHTA, CDR2 FQGNSA. The chain's CDR3 is CASSFGRDREAFF. DNA for the CDR3: TGTGCCAGCAGCTTCGGAAGAGACAGGGAAGCTTTCTTT.

The chain carries TRBV9 and TRBJ2-2; the D gene is possibly TRBD1 (6 bases). Trimming took off 4 bases at V and 1 base at J, with 11 bases between the two ends. The CDR3 runs to 15 residues. Germline V gene data show CDR1 as SGDLS and CDR2 as YYNGEE. Written as DNA, the CDR3 is TGTGCCAGCAGCATTGACAGGAGGAACACCGGGGAGCTGTTTTTT. It codes for CASSIDRRNTGELFF.

The rearrangement uses TRBV28 and TRBJ2-7; 11 bases match TRBD1. CDR3 length: 14 amino acids. CDR1 MDHEN and CDR2 SYDVKM come from the germline V gene. Trimming cost V 6 bases and J 5 bases; bases outside gene matches: 6. The CDR3 loop is CASSSGQGVNEQYF. In DNA, the CDR3 is TGTGCCAGCAGCTCGGGACAGGGGGTTAACGAGCAGTACTTC.

This chain links TRBV18 with TRBJ1-5; D not certain. CDR1 KGHSH and CDR2 LQKENI come from the germline V gene. V lost 1 base, J lost 9 bases, and 7 bases lay in between. The CDR3 extends over 12 amino acids. This CDR3 is CASSPRAGPQHF. CDR3 DNA sequence: TGTGCCAGCTCACCACGGGCAGGGCCCCAGCATTTT.

This clone was seen a single time. The genes are TRBV28 and TRBJ2-7, with a weak D call TRBD1 (6 bases). Trimming removed 7 bases at V and 3 bases at J, with 19 bases between. The CDR3 length is 15 residues. Germline-derived CDR1 and CDR2 are MDHEN and SYDVKM. The CDR3 DNA sequence: TGTGCCAGCAAAGTAGGGTTCTGGGACAACTACGAGCAGTACTTC. Protein: CASKVGFWDNYEQYF.

J is TRBJ1-1 and V is TRBV6-5; D remains unclear. The CDR3 length is 12 residues. Germline-derived CDR1 and CDR2 are MNHEY and SVGAGI. The V end was cut by 0 bases, the J end by 6 bases, with 5 bases between. The CDR3 here is CASSYSGAEAFF. The CDR3 bases are TGTGCCAGCAGTTACTCGGGAGCTGAAGCTTTCTTT.

This chain links TRBV5-5 with TRBJ2-5, with 7 bases identical to TRBD2. In germline, CDR1 is SGHKS, CDR2 YYEKEE (reference sequence). The CDR3 runs to 17 residues. V was pared by 3 bases and J by 2 bases, with 13 bases of the junction left unmatched. DNA for the CDR3: TGTGCCAGCAGCTCGATGACTCGTGGGGGGGGACAAGAGACCCAGTACTTC. It codes for CASSSMTRGGGQETQYF.

This chain joins TRBV30 and TRBJ1-5; 8 bases line up with TRBD1. CDR1 GTSNPN and CDR2 SVGIG come from the germline V gene (reference sequence). The CDR3 is made up of 15 amino acids. V lost 2 bases, J lost 6 bases, and 9 bases stayed unmatched. CDR3 DNA: TGTGCCTGGAGTCTCCGGGACAGGATTGGTCAGCCCCAGCATTTT. It is translated as CAWSLRDRIGQPQHF.

The V call is TRBV7-3, the J call TRBJ2-1; maybe TRBD2 (5 bases). CDR1 is SGHTA and CDR2 is FQGTGA in the germline V gene. The CDR3 sequence is 19 residues long. V lost 2 bases and J lost 5, with 25 bases in between. CDR3 residues: CASSLRSRTRATSDNEQFF. CDR3 nucleotide sequence: TGTGCCAGCAGCTTACGGTCCCGAACGCGGGCTACTTCCGACAATGAGCAGTTCTTC. The variable domain in full, with the rest retrieved from reference TRBV7-3 and TRBJ2-1, is GAGVSQTPSNKVTEKGKYVELRCDPISGHTALYWYRQSLGQGPEFLIYFQGTGAADDSGLPNDRFFAVRPEGSVSTLKIQRTERGDSAVYLCASSLRSRTRATSDNEQFFGPGTRLTVL.

The chain carries TRBV9 and TRBJ1-2; tentatively, D is TRBD1 (6 bases). The CDR3 is 17 amino acids. Between the trimmed V and J ends, which lost 0 bases and 3 bases, there was a span of 18 bases. From germline, CDR1 is SGDLS and CDR2 YYNGEE. CDR3: CASSVAWTGGRDYGYTF. In nucleotides, the CDR3 is TGTGCCAGCAGCGTAGCATGGACGGGGGGCAGGGACTATGGCTACACCTTC.

This clone was seen only a few times. The chain is built from TRBV7-9 and TRBJ2-7; 8 bases line up with TRBD1. The CDR3 runs 16 residues. Germline CDR1 reads SEHNR; CDR2 reads FQNEAQ (reference sequence). After removal of 2 bases from V and 4 bases from J, the junction contained 10 bases not matched to a gene. CDR3 region: CASSLPGQGPLYEQYF. The CDR3 nucleotides are TGTGCCAGCAGCTTACCAGGACAGGGCCCCTTATACGAGCAGTACTTC. The variable domain in full, with the rest retrieved from reference TRBV7-9 and TRBJ2-7, is DTGVSQNPRHKITKRGQNVTFRCDPISEHNRLYWYRQTLGQGPEFLTYFQNEAQLEKSRLLSDRFSAERPKGSFSTLEIQRTEQGDSAMYLCASSLPGQGPLYEQYFGPGTRLTVT.

The chain combines TRBV19 with TRBJ2-7; D gene ambiguous. CDR1 and CDR2 (germline): LNHDA, SQIVND (reference sequence). This CDR3 is 14 amino acids long. The V end was cut by 6 bases, the J end by 3 bases, with 15 bases between. CDR3 region: CASSTAGGLYEQYF. For the CDR3, the DNA is TGTGCCAGTAGCACGGCCGGCGGTCTCTACGAGCAGTACTTC.

The chain joins TRBV28 to TRBJ1-2; no clear D gene. This CDR3 has 12 amino acids. Per germline, CDR1 MDHEN and CDR2 SYDVKM. V was shortened by 3 bases and J by 6 bases, with 8 bases between the two germline ends. CDR3: CASSFSGNGYTF. The CDR3 nucleotides read TGTGCCAGCAGTTTTTCGGGGAATGGCTACACCTTC.

This clone was seen only once. This rearrangement joins TRBV9 to TRBJ1-2; TRBD1 aligns across 9 bases. The CDR3 length is 15 residues. CDR1 is SGDLS, CDR2 YYNGEE, per germline. J gave up 2 bases and V 0 bases, and 2 bases lay outside the gene matches. The CDR3 sequence: CASSVETGGNYGYTF. CDR3 nucleotide sequence: TGTGCCAGCAGCGTAGAGACAGGGGGAAACTATGGCTACACCTTC.

Only a few counts were recorded for this clone. The junction differs from germline at one of its ends, possibly a read error. The chain is built from TRBV7-3 and TRBJ1-6; a possible D gene is TRBD1 (6 bases). Germline V lookup: CDR1 SGHTA, CDR2 FQGTGA. This CDR3 contains 16 residues. The CDR3 nucleotides are TGTGCCAGCAGCTTAAGTCCCACAGGGTATAGTTCACCCCTCCACTTT. Its protein product is CASSLSPTGYSSPLHF.